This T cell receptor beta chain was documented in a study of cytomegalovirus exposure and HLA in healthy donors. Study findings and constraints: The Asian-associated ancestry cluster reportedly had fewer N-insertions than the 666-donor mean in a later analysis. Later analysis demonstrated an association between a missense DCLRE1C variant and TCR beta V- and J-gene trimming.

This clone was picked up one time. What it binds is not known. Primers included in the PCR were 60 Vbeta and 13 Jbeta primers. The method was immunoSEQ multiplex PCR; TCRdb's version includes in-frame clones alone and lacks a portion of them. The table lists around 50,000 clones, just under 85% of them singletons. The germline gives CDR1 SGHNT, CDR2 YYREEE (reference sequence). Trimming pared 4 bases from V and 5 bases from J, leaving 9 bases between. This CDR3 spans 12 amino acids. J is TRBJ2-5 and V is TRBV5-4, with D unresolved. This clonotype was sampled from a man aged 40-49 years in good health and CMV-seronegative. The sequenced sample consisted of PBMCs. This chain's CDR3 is CASSPNLETQYF. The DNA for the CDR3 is TGTGCCAGCAGCCCCAATTTGGAGACCCAGTACTTC.